Listed here are 17 T cell receptor beta chains from one sample, sequenced in a study of blood T cell repertoires in COVID-19. Repertoires were generated with immunoSEQ multiplex PCR, while TCRdb's copy carries only in-frame clones and drops some. The sample holds 250,000 to 350,000 clones, about 89% seen once. Sequenced input: peripheral blood. These receptors were taken from a man aged 30 to 39 with acute or convalescent COVID-19.

This clone appeared a single time. This chain connects TRBV30 to TRBJ1-3; TRBD1 matches 8 bases. With V trimmed by 0 bases and J by 3 bases, 7 bases remained unmatched. The CDR3 length is 16 residues. Germline V CDR1 and CDR2: GTSNPN, SVGIG (reference sequence). The CDR3 protein is CAWSVPTGGGGNTIYF. In nucleotides, the CDR3 is TGTGCCTGGAGTGTACCCACAGGGGGTGGTGGAAACACCATATATTTT.

The chain carries TRBV3-1 (or the pseudogene TRBV3-2) and TRBJ2-1; 10 bases line up with TRBD2. V lost 8 bases, J lost 9 bases, and 10 bases stayed unmatched. Germline CDR1 is LGHDT and CDR2 is YNNKEL (reference sequence). The CDR3 is made up of 14 amino acids. CDR3: CASSSGRDGTEQFF. The CDR3 region has the DNA TGTGCCAGCTCGAGCGGGAGGGATGGAACTGAGCAGTTCTTC.

This clone is a singleton in its sample. The chain is built from TRBV28 and TRBJ2-2; a weak D match, TRBD1 (6 bases). V was cut by 6 bases and J by 0 bases, with 11 bases left in between. The CDR3 is 15 residues long. Germline CDR1 and CDR2: MDHEN and SYDVKM. CDR3 in DNA: TGTGCCAGCAGAATGACAGGACCGAACACCGGGGAGCTGTTTTTT. Its protein product is CASRMTGPNTGELFF.

The chain links TRBV10-1 to TRBJ2-7; 14 bases line up with TRBD2. V was pared by 9 bases and J by 4 bases, with 14 bases of the junction left unmatched. Germline V gives CDR1 WNHNN, CDR2 SYGVQD (reference sequence). CDR3 length equals 17 residues. In DNA, the CDR3 is TGCGCCAGGGAGGGACTAGCGGGAGACAGTGTTAGTTACGAGCAGTACTTC. Protein sequence: CAREGLAGDSVSYEQYF.

The chain uses TRBV5-4 and TRBJ1-1; the D gene is possibly TRBD1 (6 bases). This CDR3 comprises 13 residues. Germline V gene data show CDR1 as SGHNT and CDR2 as YYREEE (reference sequence). V was shortened by 0 bases and J by 4 bases, with 7 bases between the two germline ends. The CDR3 here is CASSLEGVTEAFF. The CDR3 DNA is TGTGCCAGCAGCTTGGAGGGGGTCACTGAAGCTTTCTTT. Full variable domain (missing parts from reference TRBV5-4 and TRBJ1-1): ETGVTQSPTHLIKTRGQQVTLRCSSQSGHNTVSWYQQALGQGPQFIFQYYREEENGRGNFPPRFSGLQFPNYSSELNVNALELDDSALYLCASSLEGVTEAFFGQGTRLTVV.

The rearrangement joins TRBV2 to TRBJ1-4, with unresolved D. CDR1 is SNHLY and CDR2 is FYNNEI in the germline V gene. Trimming left V 5 bases short and J 6 bases short, with 13 bases between. The CDR3 runs to 14 residues. The CDR3 reads CASSTLRLDEKLFF. The CDR3 DNA reads TGTGCCAGCAGTACTTTGAGATTGGATGAAAAACTGTTTTTT.

The gene calls are TRBV3-1 (or the pseudogene TRBV3-2) and TRBJ2-1, with 7 bases fitting TRBD2. Looked up from germline, CDR1 is LGHDT and CDR2 is YNNKEL (reference sequence). Unmatched junction bases numbered 8, after V lost 8 bases and J lost 7 bases. This CDR3 comprises 13 residues. The CDR3 spells CASCLSGGNEQFF. The CDR3 bases are TGTGCCAGCTGTTTATCCGGGGGGAATGAGCAGTTCTTC.

This sequence joins TRBV12-3 or TRBV12-4 and TRBJ1-1; 7 bases match TRBD1. V trimming: 6 bases; J trimming: 8 bases; junction bases outside the gene matches: 6. This CDR3 is 12 amino acids long. Written as DNA, the CDR3 is TGTGCCAGCAGCCCAGGGACAGTCGAAGCTTTCTTT. Protein sequence: CASSPGTVEAFF.

This clone is a singleton in its sample. This rearrangement joins TRBV27 to TRBJ1-5; maybe TRBD1 (5 bases). Germline values: CDR1 MNHEY, CDR2 SMNVEV (reference sequence). The CDR3 contains 15 residues. With 2 bases removed from V and 7 bases from J, the gap between germline ends came to 15 bases. Here the CDR3 DNA reads TGTGCCAGCAGTTTACAGGGTAGTTATTGGCAGCCCCAGCATTTT. This sequence encodes CASSLQGSYWQPQHF.

The rearrangement links TRBV9 to TRBJ1-2; 9 bases map to TRBD1. Per germline, CDR1 SGDLS and CDR2 YYNGEE. The CDR3 sequence is 17 residues long. V lost 0 bases, J lost 2 bases, and 8 bases stayed unmatched. The DNA for the CDR3 is TGTGCCAGCAGCGTAGCTACCAAGGGGACAGGGAACTATGGCTACACCTTC. Translating it yields CASSVATKGTGNYGYTF. Complete variable domain (other parts from reference TRBV9 and TRBJ1-2): DSGVTQTPKHLITATGQRVTLRCSPRSGDLSVYWYQQSLDQGLQFLIQYYNGEERAKGNILERFSAQQFPDLHSELNLSSLELGDSALYFCASSVATKGTGNYGYTFGSGTRLTVV.

The chain links TRBV5-1 to TRBJ2-6, with D unclear. The V end lost 6 bases, the J end lost 1 base, and 11 bases lay between the germline ends. Germline V gives CDR1 SGHRS, CDR2 YFSETQ. This CDR3 spans 15 amino acids. The chain's CDR3 is CASTDWASGANVLTF. CDR3 nucleotide sequence: TGCGCCAGCACGGATTGGGCATCTGGGGCCAACGTCCTGACTTTC.

The chain employs TRBV3-1 (or the pseudogene TRBV3-2) and TRBJ1-4; 8 nucleotides line up with TRBD1. V lost 5 bases and J lost 5; bases outside the gene matches: 7. Germline-derived CDR1 and CDR2 are LGHDT and YNNKEL (reference sequence). The CDR3 runs to 15 residues. The CDR3 DNA follows: TGTGCCAGCAGCGTATACCGGACAGGGAATGAAAAACTGTTTTTT. This gives the protein CASSVYRTGNEKLFF.

The table lists this clone with a few counts. The chain has TRBV18 and TRBJ1-5; TRBD1 aligns across 7 bases. The CDR3 spans 14 residues. With V trimmed by 4 bases and J by 5 bases, 5 bases remained unmatched. Germline values: CDR1 KGHSH, CDR2 LQKENI. CDR3 nucleotide sequence: TGTGCCAGCTCACTTACAGGGGCCGATCAGCCCCAGCATTTT. Protein sequence: CASSLTGADQPQHF. The entire variable domain, with the rest obtained from reference TRBV18 and TRBJ1-5, is as follows: NAGVMQNPRHLVRRRGQEARLRCSPMKGHSHVYWYRQLPEEGLKFMVYLQKENIIDESGMPKERFSAEFPKEGPSILRIQQVVRGDSAAYFCASSLTGADQPQHFGDGTRLSIL.

CDR3 residues: CASSLTSGITDTQYF. DNA for the CDR3: TGTGCCAGCAGCTTGACTAGCGGGATCACAGATACGCAGTATTTT. J is TRBJ2-3 and V is TRBV7-3; 11 nucleotides agree with TRBD2. The CDR3 covers 15 residues. Germline CDR1 reads SGHTA; CDR2 reads FQGTGA. V lost 3 bases, J lost 2 bases, and 1 base stayed unmatched.

The rearrangement links TRBV28 to TRBJ1-3; TRBD1 matches at 7 bases. The trim removed 4 bases at V and 3 bases at J, leaving 3 bases unmatched. Germline V lookup: CDR1 MDHEN, CDR2 SYDVKM. This CDR3 is built from 14 residues. CDR3 nucleotide sequence: TGTGCCAGCAGTTCTAACAGGGGTGGAAACACCATATATTTT. Translation: CASSSNRGGNTIYF.

The chain uses TRBV5-1 and TRBJ1-1, with D tentatively TRBD1 (6 bases). The CDR3 totals 15 residues. Trimming removed 4 bases at V and 4 bases at J, with 17 bases between. Per the germline V gene, CDR1 is SGHRS and CDR2 is YFSETQ. CDR3 protein: CASSTWTDLSTEAFF. The CDR3 DNA sequence: TGCGCCAGCAGCACTTGGACAGATCTTAGCACTGAAGCTTTCTTT.

The rearrangement uses TRBV18 and TRBJ1-4; D remains unclear. The CDR3 is made up of 14 amino acids. V was pared by 3 bases and J by 8 bases, with 13 bases between. Germline assignment: CDR1 KGHSH and CDR2 LQKENI. CDR3 in DNA: TGTGCCAGCTCACCGTCGATGATGGAGGAAAAACTGTTTTTT. It is translated as CASSPSMMEEKLFF.